The 8 T cell receptor beta chains below come from one sample, sequenced in a study of T cell responses to AZD1222 COVID-19 vaccine. Some clones are missing from TCRdb's copy, which holds only in-frame ones; the method was immunoSEQ multiplex PCR. The sample gives under 200,000 clones, roughly 90% of which show up once; more than 4% is in the top ten. Specimen: peripheral blood, collected 28 days after the second AZD1222 dose. Receptor source: an adult who received the AZD1222 COVID-19 vaccine.

The chain has TRBV7-9 and TRBJ1-5; tentative D call: TRBD1 (6 bases). The V and J ends lost 8 bases and 0 bases respectively, with 8 bases between them. Germline loops: CDR1 SEHNR, CDR2 FQNEAQ (reference sequence). This CDR3 spans 13 amino acids. The chain's CDR3 is CASQGFSNQPQHF. The DNA of the CDR3 is TGTGCCAGCCAGGGGTTTAGCAATCAGCCCCAGCATTTT.

This clone was picked up one time. V usage is TRBV15 and J usage is TRBJ1-1; possible D gene TRBD1, 5 bases. Between the trimmed V and J ends, which lost 1 base and 2 bases, there was a span of 14 bases. Looked up from germline, CDR1 is LNHNV and CDR2 is YYDKDF (reference sequence). CDR3 length equals 16 residues. The DNA of the CDR3 is TGTGCCACCAGCAGAGGTAGGACATCGGGCAACACTGAAGCTTTCTTT. It specifies CATSRGRTSGNTEAFF.

The rearrangement links TRBV7-2 to TRBJ1-2; no clear D gene. The CDR3 length is 13 residues. The V gene's germline CDR1 is SGHTA and CDR2 FQGNSA. The V end was cut by 0 bases, the J end by 7 bases, with 9 bases between. The CDR3 here is CASSLAIFGGYTF. The CDR3 region has the DNA TGTGCCAGCAGCTTAGCGATATTCGGTGGCTACACCTTC.

A word on this clone: At one end, the junction sequence differs from germline, possibly due to a read error. This chain uses TRBV7-2 with TRBJ2-1, with TRBD2 matching over 10 bases. CDR1 and CDR2 (germline): SGHTA, FQGNSA. The CDR3 totals 15 residues. The CDR3 region is CASSLAGVSYNEQFF. DNA for the CDR3: TGTGCCAGCAGCCTAGCGGGGGTCTCCTACAATGAGCAGTTCTTC.

The V call is TRBV27, the J call TRBJ1-1; D is ambiguous. The V end was cut by 5 bases, the J end by 4 bases, with 11 bases between. The CDR3 has 13 amino acids. Germline V gene sequence: CDR1 MNHEY, CDR2 SMNVEV (reference sequence). Here the CDR3 DNA reads TGTGCCAGCAGTGCCAGGATTCTCACTGAAGCTTTCTTT. Translated: CASSARILTEAFF.

J is TRBJ2-1 and V is TRBV7-9, with 8 bases that match TRBD2. The CDR3 spans 16 residues. The V gene's germline CDR1 is SEHNR and CDR2 FQNEAQ (reference sequence). The V and J ends lost 5 bases and 0 bases, in that order; junction bases with no gene match: 6. For the CDR3, the DNA is TGTGCCAGCAGCGCTCGACTAGCGAGCTCCTACAATGAGCAGTTCTTC. This gives the protein CASSARLASSYNEQFF.

This clone was picked up a small number of times. The V call is TRBV10-2, the J call TRBJ1-1; D might be TRBD1 (5 bases). Germline V lookup: CDR1 WSHSY, CDR2 SAAADI. This CDR3 contains 12 residues. With 6 bases removed from V and 11 bases from J, the gap between germline ends came to 16 bases. This CDR3 reads CASSDSWVVAFF. The DNA of the CDR3 is TGCGCCAGCAGCGACAGTTGGGTCGTGGCTTTCTTT.

This chain links TRBV5-1 with TRBJ1-5; 12 bases match TRBD1. Germline lookup yields CDR1 SGHRS and CDR2 YFSETQ. The CDR3 is 18 residues long. The V segment lost 5 bases and the J segment 1 base; nucleotides outside the gene matches: 10. The chain's CDR3 is CASRVGTGGEMSNQPQHF. In DNA, the CDR3 is TGCGCCAGCAGGGTAGGGACAGGGGGCGAAATGAGCAATCAGCCCCAGCATTTT.